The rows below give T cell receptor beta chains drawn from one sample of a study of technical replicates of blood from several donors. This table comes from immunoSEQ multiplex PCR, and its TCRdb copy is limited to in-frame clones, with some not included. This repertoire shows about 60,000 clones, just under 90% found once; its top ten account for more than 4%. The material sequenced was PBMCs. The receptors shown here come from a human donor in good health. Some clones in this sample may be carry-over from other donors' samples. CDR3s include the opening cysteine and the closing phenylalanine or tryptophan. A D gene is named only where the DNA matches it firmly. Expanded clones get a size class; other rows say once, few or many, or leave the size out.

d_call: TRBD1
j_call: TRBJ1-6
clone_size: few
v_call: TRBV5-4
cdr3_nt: TGTGCCAGCAGCCCCGACAGGGGCGGTTCACCCCTCCACTTT
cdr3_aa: CASSPDRGGSPLHF

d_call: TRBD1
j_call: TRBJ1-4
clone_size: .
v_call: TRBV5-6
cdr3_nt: TGTGCCAGCAGCTGGGGTCTGGGACAGGTTAATGAAAAACTGTTTTTT
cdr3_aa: CASSWGLGQVNEKLFF

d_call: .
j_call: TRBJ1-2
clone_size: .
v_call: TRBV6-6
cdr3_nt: TGTGCCAGCAGTCCTGGCTGGGAGGAGGGCTACACCTTC
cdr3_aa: CASSPGWEEGYTF

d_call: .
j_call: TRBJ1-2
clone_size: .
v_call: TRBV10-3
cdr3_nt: TGTGCCATCAGTGGACAGCAAAGCCTAGCTAACTATGGCTACACCTTC
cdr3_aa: CAISGQQSLANYGYTF

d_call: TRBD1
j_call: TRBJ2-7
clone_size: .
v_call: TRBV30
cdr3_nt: TGTGCCTGGGAGACAGGGGGCGAGCAGTACTTC
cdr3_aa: CAWETGGEQYF

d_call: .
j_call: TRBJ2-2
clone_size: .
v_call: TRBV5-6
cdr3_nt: TGTGCCAGCAGCTATATGAACACCGGGGAGCTGTTTTTT
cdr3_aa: CASSYMNTGELFF

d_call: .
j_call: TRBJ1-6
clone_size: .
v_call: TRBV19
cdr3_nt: TGTGCCAGTAGAGGGGAATCACCCCTCCACTTT
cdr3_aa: CASRGESPLHF

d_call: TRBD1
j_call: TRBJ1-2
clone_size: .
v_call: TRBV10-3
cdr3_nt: TGTGCCATCAGTGAGGGGACAGACCAAGGCTACACCTTC
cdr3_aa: CAISEGTDQGYTF

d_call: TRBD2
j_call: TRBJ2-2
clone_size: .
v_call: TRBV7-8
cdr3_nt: TGTGCCAGCAGAGGGACTAGCGGGGGGGCGACCGGGGAGCTGTTTTTT
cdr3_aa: CASRGTSGGATGELFF

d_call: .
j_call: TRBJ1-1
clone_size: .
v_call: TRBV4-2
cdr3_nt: TGTGCCAGCAGCCAAGACGGTGATCATGAAGCTTTCTTT
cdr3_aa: CASSQDGDHEAFF

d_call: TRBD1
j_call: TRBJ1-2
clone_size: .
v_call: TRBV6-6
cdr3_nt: TGTGCCAGCAGTTACTCGACAGGGGGCGCGGGGGGCTACACCTTC
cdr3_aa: CASSYSTGGAGGYTF

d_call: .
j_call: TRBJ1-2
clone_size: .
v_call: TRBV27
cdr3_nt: TGTGCCAGCAGTCCACAACTGCTGGGCGGGCTCACCTTC
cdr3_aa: CASSPQLLGGLTF

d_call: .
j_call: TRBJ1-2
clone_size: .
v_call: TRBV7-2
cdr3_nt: TGTGCCAGCAGCCCCGCCTTGGGCCGTGGCTACACCTTC
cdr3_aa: CASSPALGRGYTF

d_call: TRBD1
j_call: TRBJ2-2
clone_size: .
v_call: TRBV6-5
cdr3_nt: TGTGCCATCGGACAGGAAAACACCGGGGAGCTGTTTTTT
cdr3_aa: CAIGQENTGELFF

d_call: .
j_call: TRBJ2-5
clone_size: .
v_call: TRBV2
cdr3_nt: TGTGCCAGCAGCCTCCGCCGAGTGGAGACCCAGTACTTC
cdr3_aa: CASSLRRVETQYF

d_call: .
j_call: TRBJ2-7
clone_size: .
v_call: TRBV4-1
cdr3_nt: TGCGCCAGCAGCCAAGATTTGATGTCGGCCTACGAGCAGTACTTC
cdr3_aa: CASSQDLMSAYEQYF

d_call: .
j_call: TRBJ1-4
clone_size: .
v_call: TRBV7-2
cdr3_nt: TGTGCCAGCAGCCGGGACATGTATGAAAAACTGTTTTTT
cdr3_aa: CASSRDMYEKLFF

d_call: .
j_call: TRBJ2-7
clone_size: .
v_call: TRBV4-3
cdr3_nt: TGCGCCAGCAGCCCCAGATATCCAGCGGGTCCCTACGAGCAGTACTTC
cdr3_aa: CASSPRYPAGPYEQYF

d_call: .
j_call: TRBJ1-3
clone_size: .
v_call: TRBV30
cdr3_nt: TGTGCCTGGGCAGGGGAAGGAAACACCATATATTTT
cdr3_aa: CAWAGEGNTIYF

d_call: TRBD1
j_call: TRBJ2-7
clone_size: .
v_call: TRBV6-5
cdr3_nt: TGTGCCAGCAGTTATCGGACAGGGGGCAACGAGCAGTACTTC
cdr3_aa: CASSYRTGGNEQYF

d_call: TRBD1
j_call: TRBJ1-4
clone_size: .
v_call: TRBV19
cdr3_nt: TGTGCCAGTAGTTCCAACCGGGACAGTCGAGAAAAACTGTTTTTT
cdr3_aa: CASSSNRDSREKLFF

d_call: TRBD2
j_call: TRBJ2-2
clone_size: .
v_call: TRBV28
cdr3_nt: TGTGCCAGCAGAACGGGAGGCGCCGGGGAGCTGTTTTTT
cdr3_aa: CASRTGGAGELFF

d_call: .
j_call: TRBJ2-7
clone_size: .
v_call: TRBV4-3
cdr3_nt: TGCGCCAGCAGCCAAGATAGAGACTATGCCTACGAGCAGTACTTC
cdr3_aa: CASSQDRDYAYEQYF

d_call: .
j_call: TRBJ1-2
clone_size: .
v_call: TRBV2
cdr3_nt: TGTGCCGACAAGGGGAAGGTCTATGGCTACACCTTC
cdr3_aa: CADKGKVYGYTF

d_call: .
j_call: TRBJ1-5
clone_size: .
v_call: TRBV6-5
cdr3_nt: TGTGCCAGCAGTCGAGAGGAGAATCAGCCCCAGCATTTT
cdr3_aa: CASSREENQPQHF

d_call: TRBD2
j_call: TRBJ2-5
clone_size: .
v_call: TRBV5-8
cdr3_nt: TGTGCCAGCAGCTTGGAGCGGGAGGGCCGGAAGACCCAGTACTTC
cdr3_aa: CASSLEREGRKTQYF

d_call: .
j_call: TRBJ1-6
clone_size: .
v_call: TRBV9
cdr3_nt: TGTGCCAGCAGCGTTCAGACTTTCAATTCACCCCTCCACTTT
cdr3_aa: CASSVQTFNSPLHF

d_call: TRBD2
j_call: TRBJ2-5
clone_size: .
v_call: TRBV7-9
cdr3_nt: TGTGCCAGCTCAACGGTTGCTATAACGGGACTAAAGACCCAGTACTTC
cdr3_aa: CASSTVAITGLKTQYF

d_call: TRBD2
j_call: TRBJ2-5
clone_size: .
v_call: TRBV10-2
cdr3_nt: TGCGCCAGCAGTCAAAGCGGGGGGCAAGAGACCCAGTACTTC
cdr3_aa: CASSQSGGQETQYF

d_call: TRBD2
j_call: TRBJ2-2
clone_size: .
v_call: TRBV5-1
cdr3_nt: TGCGCCAGCAGCTTGACGGCGGGAGGGCCCGGGGAGCTGTTTTTT
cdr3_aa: CASSLTAGGPGELFF

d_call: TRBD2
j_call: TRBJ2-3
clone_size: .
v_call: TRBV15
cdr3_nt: TGTGCCACCAGCAGAGCACTAGGGGCGGGAGTGGCAGATACGCAGTATTTT
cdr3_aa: CATSRALGAGVADTQYF

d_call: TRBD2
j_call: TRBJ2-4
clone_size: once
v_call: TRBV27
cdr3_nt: TGTGCCAGCAGTTTAGGATTGGGGACTATAGCCAAAAACATTCAGTACTTC
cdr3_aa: CASSLGLGTIAKNIQYF

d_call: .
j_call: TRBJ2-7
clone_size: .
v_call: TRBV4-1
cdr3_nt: TGCGCCAGCAGCCACCAAGGCACTAGTAACGAGCAGTACTTC
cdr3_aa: CASSHQGTSNEQYF

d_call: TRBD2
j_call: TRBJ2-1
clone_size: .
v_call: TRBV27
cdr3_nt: TGTGCCAGCAGTTTATTTGGGACTAGCCCTTACAATGAGCAGTTCTTC
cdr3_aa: CASSLFGTSPYNEQFF

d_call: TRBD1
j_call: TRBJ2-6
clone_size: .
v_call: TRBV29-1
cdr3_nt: TGCAGCGTCCAAGGGACAGGGGCTACTGGGGCCAACGTCCTGACTTTC
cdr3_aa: CSVQGTGATGANVLTF

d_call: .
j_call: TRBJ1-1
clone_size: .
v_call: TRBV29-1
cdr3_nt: TGCAGCGTCCTTCAGGGTGCCTCGGCGGTCACTGAAGCTTTCTTT
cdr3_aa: CSVLQGASAVTEAFF

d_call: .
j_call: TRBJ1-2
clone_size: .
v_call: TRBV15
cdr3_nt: TGTGCCACCAGCAGAGACCGAGGCTTCCCCTACACCTTC
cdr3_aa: CATSRDRGFPYTF

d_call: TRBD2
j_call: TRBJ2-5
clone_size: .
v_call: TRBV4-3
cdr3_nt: TGCGCCAGCAGCCAAGGCCAGGCTGCGGCGGGGGCCCAGTACTTC
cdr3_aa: CASSQGQAAAGAQYF

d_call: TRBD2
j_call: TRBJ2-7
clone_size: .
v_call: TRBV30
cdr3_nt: TGTGCCTGGACTGGGGAGGGCGGCGGGAGAGGATCGACGGTCGAGCAGTACTTC
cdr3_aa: CAWTGEGGGRGSTVEQYF

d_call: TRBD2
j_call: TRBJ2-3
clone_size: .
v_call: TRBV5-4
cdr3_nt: TGTGCCAGCAGTAAGAGCGGGGGGACAGATACGCAGTATTTT
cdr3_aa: CASSKSGGTDTQYF

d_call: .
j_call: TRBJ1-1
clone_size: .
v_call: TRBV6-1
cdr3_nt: TGTGCCAGCAGTGAAGCGGTGCTGGCGGACACTGAAGCTTTCTTT
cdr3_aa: CASSEAVLADTEAFF

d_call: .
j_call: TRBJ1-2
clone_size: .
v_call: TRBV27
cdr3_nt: TGTGCCAGCAGTTTAACAACAACGGGAGGCGGCGGCTACACCTTC
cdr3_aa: CASSLTTTGGGGYTF

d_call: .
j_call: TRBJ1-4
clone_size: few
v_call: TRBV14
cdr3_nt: TGTGCCAGCAGCCAAGCGGCCAGGGGTGTAAAACTGTTTTTT
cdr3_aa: CASSQAARGVKLFF

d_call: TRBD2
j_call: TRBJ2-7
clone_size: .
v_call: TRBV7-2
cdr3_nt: TGTGCCAGCAGCTTTAACCTAGCGGGACTCGGACACGAGCAGTACTTC
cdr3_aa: CASSFNLAGLGHEQYF

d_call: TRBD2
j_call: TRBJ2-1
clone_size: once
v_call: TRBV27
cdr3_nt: TGTGCCAGCAGTTTATTGAAGAGCCGGGAGGGCCCCCACAATGAGCAGTTCTTC
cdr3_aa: CASSLLKSREGPHNEQFF

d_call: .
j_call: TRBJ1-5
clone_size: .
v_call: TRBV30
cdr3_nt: TGTGCCTGGAGTGCGGACTCCAATAGCAATCAGCCCCAGCATTTT
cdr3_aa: CAWSADSNSNQPQHF

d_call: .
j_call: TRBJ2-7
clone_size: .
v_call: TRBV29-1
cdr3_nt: TGCAGCGCCGCCGTTCGGGGGAACGAGCAGTACTTC
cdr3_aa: CSAAVRGNEQYF

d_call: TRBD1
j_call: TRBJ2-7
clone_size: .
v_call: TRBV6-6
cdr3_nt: TGTGCCAGCAGTTTTCAGGGACAGGGCTACGAGCAGTACTTC
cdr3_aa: CASSFQGQGYEQYF

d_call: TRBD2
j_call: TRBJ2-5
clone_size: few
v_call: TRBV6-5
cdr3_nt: TGTGCCAGCAGTCCTTCTAGGACTAGTGGAGAGACCCAGTACTTC
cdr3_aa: CASSPSRTSGETQYF

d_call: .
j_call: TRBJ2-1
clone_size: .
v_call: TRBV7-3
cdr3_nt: TGTGCCAGCAGCTTAACACTAGCAGGCTACAATGAGCAGTTCTTC
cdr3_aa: CASSLTLAGYNEQFF

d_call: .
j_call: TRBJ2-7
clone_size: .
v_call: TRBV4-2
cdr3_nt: TGTGCCAGCAGCCAAGGTGCGAGCGGATACTACGAGCAGTACTTC
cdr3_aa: CASSQGASGYYEQYF

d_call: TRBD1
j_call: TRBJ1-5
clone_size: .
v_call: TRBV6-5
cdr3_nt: TGTGCCAGCAGCCTCACAGGGGGTACCAATCAGCCCCAGCATTTT
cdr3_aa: CASSLTGGTNQPQHF

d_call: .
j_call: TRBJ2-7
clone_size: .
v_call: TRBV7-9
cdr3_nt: TGTGCCAGCAGCTTTTACGACAGTGTAGAGCAGTACTTC
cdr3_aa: CASSFYDSVEQYF

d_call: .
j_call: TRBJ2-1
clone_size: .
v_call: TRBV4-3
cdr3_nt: TGCGCCAGCAGCTGGTCACCGACATCTTTTAACGGTGAGCAGTTCTTC
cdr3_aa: CASSWSPTSFNGEQFF

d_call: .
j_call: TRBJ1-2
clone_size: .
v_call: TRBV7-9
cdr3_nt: TGTGCCAGCAGCTTAACCAGTAACTATGGCTACACCTTC
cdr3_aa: CASSLTSNYGYTF

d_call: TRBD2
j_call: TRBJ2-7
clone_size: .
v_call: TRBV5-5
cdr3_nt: TGTGCCAGCAGCTCGGTCTTGGCCGGGACTAGCGGCGAGCAGTACTTC
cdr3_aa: CASSSVLAGTSGEQYF

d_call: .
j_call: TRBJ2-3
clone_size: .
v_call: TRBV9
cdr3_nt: TGTGCCAGCAGCCCCCAAGTCGGGGGAGATACGCAGTATTTT
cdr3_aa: CASSPQVGGDTQYF

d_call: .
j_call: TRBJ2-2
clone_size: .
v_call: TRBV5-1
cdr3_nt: TGCGCCAGCAGCTTGGCGGGAGCGGACACCGGGGAGCTGTTTTTT
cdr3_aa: CASSLAGADTGELFF

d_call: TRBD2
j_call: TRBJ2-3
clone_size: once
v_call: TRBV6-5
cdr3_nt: TGTGCCAGCAGGACCGGGGGGGGGCGCACAGATACGCAGTATTTT
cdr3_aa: CASRTGGGRTDTQYF

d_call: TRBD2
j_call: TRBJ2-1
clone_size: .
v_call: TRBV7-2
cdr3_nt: TGTGCCAGCAGCCCCCGCCCCTTCCGGGAGGACTACAATGAGCAGTTCTTC
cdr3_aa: CASSPRPFREDYNEQFF